This TCR beta chain was documented in a study of human CD8 memory T cell subsets. Study-wide points: It was suggested by Chao1 estimates that stem-like memory T cells were more diverse than precursor exhausted T cells.

UMI-labeled 5' RACE yielded the TCR beta libraries. TCRdb re-analyzed the 5' RACE reads; it lists each CDR3 protein once, without DNA. Recorded here are 6,000 to 7,500 distinct CDR3 sequences; the top ten clones represent about a fifth. Exhausted-like traits marked the TPEX cells, which were CCR7+ PD-1+ TIGIT+ early memory CD8+ T cells. Each subset gave duplicate vials of under 180,000 sorted CD8+ T cells for RNA. Frequency places this clonotype as medium-sized (0.01 to 0.1%). The antigen remains undetermined. CDR3 length: 13 residues. CDR1 SQVTM and CDR2 ANQGSEA come from the germline V gene. The chain carries TRBV29-1 and TRBJ2-7. This TCR was sampled from a human donor in good health. Sequencing was done on a sample of CD8+ T cells from PBMCs. The CDR3 loop is CSVEDRSSYEQYF.